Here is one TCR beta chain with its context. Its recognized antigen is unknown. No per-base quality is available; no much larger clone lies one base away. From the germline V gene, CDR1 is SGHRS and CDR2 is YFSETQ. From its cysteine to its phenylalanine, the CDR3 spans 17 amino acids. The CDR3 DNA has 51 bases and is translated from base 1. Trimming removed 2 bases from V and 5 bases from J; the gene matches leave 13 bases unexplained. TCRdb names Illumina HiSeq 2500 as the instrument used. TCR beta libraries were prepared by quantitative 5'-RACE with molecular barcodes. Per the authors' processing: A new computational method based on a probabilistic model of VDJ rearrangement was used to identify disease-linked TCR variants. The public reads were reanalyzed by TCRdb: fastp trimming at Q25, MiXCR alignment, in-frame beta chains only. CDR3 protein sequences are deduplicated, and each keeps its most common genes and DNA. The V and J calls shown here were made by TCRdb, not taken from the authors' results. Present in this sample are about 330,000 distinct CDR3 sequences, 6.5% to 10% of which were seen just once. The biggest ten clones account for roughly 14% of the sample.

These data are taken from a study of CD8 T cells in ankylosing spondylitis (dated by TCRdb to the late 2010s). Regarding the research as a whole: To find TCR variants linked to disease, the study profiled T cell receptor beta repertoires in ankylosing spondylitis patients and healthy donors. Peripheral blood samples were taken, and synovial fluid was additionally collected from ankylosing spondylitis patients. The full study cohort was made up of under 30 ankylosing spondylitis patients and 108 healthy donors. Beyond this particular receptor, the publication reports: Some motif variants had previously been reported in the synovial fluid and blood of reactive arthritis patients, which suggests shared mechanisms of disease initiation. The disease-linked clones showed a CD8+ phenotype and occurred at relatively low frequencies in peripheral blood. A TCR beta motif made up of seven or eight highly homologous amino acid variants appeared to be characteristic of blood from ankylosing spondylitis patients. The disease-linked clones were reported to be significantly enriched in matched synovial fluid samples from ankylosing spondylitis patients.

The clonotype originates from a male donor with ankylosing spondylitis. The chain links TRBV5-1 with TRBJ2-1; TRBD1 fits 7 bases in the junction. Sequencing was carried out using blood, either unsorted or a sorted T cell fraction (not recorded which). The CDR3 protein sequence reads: CASSFQFTGTANNEQFF. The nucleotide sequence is TGCGCCAGCAGCTTCCAGTTTACCGGGACAGCTAACAATGAGCAGTTCTTC.